Below, one T cell receptor beta chain is given with its context. Its cognate antigen is unknown. These data originate in a study of T-cell reconstitution after alpha-beta-depleted transplantation in children. Preparation of the TCRbeta library was carried out with unique molecular identifiers. TCRdb itself ran the PCR reads through MiXCR, one entry per CDR3 protein. The repertoire holds approximately 230,000 distinct CDR3 sequences, with under 30% as singletons. Germline V gives CDR1 SGHTA, CDR2 FQGNSA. V was pared by 8 bases and J by 2 bases, with 13 bases of the junction left unmatched. The CDR3 spans 17 residues. Study results and limitations: A year post-transplant, T-cell counts and diversity derived mostly from newly produced T cells. There were reportedly several hundred expanded graft clones from which alpha-beta T cells came about two months after transplant. From surviving recipient T cells and thymic progenitors came the high day-60 TCRbeta diversity observed in some patients.

The material sequenced was PBMCs, mostly from graft donor cells, taken 360 days after TCRalphabeta/CD19-depleted stem cell transplant. This sequence joins TRBV7-2 and TRBJ2-7; 12 bases align to TRBD2. The receptor was isolated from a female patient between 2 and 15 years old who had a stem cell transplant for congenital amegakaryocytic thrombocytopenia, so the T cells may come from the graft donor. The CDR3 protein is CASEKRTSGTSPYEQYF. CDR3 DNA sequence: TGTGCCAGCGAGAAAAGGACTAGCGGGACGTCCCCCTACGAGCAGTACTTC.